Following are 20 T cell receptor beta chains from one sample sequenced in a study of T cells in Graves' hyperthyroidism and ophthalmopathy. Amplified regions were TCR beta CDR3 sequences from RNA transcripts. First-round RT-PCR of the TCR CDR3 relied on the HTBI primer set. TCRdb fed the multiplex PCR reads into MiXCR, producing one record per CDR3 protein. The data contain around 440,000 distinct CDR3 sequences, approximately 14% of them singletons. What was sequenced was blood. Receptor source: a woman in her late teens or twenties with Graves' hyperthyroidism.

Ten or more counts support this clonotype. The rearrangement joins TRBV12-3 or TRBV12-4 to TRBJ2-6, with 10 bases fitting TRBD1. The V gene end was trimmed by 5 bases and the J gene end by 4 bases; junction bases not matched to a gene: 2. The CDR3 runs 15 residues. CDR3 sequence: CASSRQGAGANVLTF. CDR3 DNA sequence: TGTGCCAGCAGTCGACAGGGGGCAGGGGCCAACGTCCTGACTTTC.

The V call is TRBV20-1, the J call TRBJ1-1, with D possibly being TRBD1 (6 bases). This CDR3 has 15 residues. Trimming stripped 5 bases from V and 4 bases from J, with 20 bases between. The V gene's germline CDR1 is DFQATT and CDR2 SNEGSKA (reference sequence). CDR3 DNA sequence: TGCAGTGCTCTTGTAATGGGGGGCCGCAGCACTGAAGCTTTCTTT. It encodes CSALVMGGRSTEAFF.

This clonotype has at least ten counts. CDR3 loop: CASSFPRGGVSYNEQFF. In DNA form, the CDR3 reads TGTGCCAGCAGCTTCCCGCGTGGCGGGGTCTCCTACAATGAGCAGTTCTTC. The V and J genes are TRBV11-2 and TRBJ2-1; D is perhaps TRBD2 (6 bases). This CDR3 has 17 amino acids. CDR1 and CDR2 (germline): SGHAT, FQNNGV. V gave up 3 bases and J gave up 0 bases, with 15 bases separating them.

This clonotype occurred many times. V usage is TRBV2 and J usage is TRBJ2-1, with no clear D. The CDR3 loop spans 11 amino acids. Trimming removed 4 bases from V and 7 bases from J, with 5 bases in between. The germline CDR1 and CDR2 sequences are SNHLY and FYNNEI. The chain's CDR3 is CASSVGNEQFF. In nucleotides, the CDR3 is TGTGCCAGCAGTGTTGGGAATGAGCAGTTCTTC.

A word on this clonotype: A junction end diverges from the germline sequence, so it may reflect a read error. The genes are TRBV5-8 and TRBJ2-5; D call uncertain. CDR3 length: 13 residues. Germline CDR1 reads SGHTS; CDR2 reads YDEGEE. CDR3 DNA: TGTGCCATCAGCTTTCAGCGCCAAGAGACCCAGTACTTC. Its translation is CAISFQRQETQYF.

This clonotype was seen a handful of times. The genes are TRBV20-1 and TRBJ1-2; 8 bases align to TRBD1. The CDR3 extends over 14 amino acids. V was clipped by 6 bases and J by 6 bases; unmatched bases: 12. Germline CDR1 reads DFQATT; CDR2 reads SNEGSKA (reference sequence). DNA for the CDR3: TGCAGTGCGCCGATCGAAGGACAGGGTCATGGCTACACCTTC. Translation gives CSAPIEGQGHGYTF.

This clonotype turned up a few times. The rearrangement uses TRBV12-3 or TRBV12-4 and TRBJ2-6, with D perhaps matching TRBD2 (6 bases). This CDR3 has 17 amino acids. V lost 6 bases to trimming and J lost 9 bases, with 24 bases between them. CDR3 residues: CASSSGGGPLTGNVLTF. DNA for the CDR3: TGTGCCAGCAGCTCCGGAGGAGGGCCATTGACGGGCAACGTCCTGACTTTC.

This clonotype was recorded many times. V gene TRBV6-1 combines with J gene TRBJ2-1; D remains unclear. Germline V gives CDR1 MNHNS, CDR2 SASEGT. The ends were cut back, 5 bases at V and 3 bases at J, with 11 bases in the middle. CDR3 size: 14 residues. The CDR3 nucleotides read TGTGCCAGCAGTTCCGGAACAGACTACAATGAGCAGTTCTTC. Amino acids: CASSSGTDYNEQFF.

The rearrangement uses TRBV2 and TRBJ2-1; 10 nucleotides match TRBD2. This CDR3 spans 14 amino acids. Germline CDR1 and CDR2: SNHLY and FYNNEI. Trimming took 8 bases from V and 4 from J; bases not matched to a gene: 5. The CDR3 nucleotides read TGTGCCAGCGCACGGACTAGCGGATACAATGAGCAGTTCTTC. Protein: CASARTSGYNEQFF.

This clonotype was seen only a few times. The chain couples TRBV6-1 to TRBJ2-6; D is unresolved. Trimming took off 5 bases at V and 1 base at J, with 12 bases between the two ends. Germline V gene lookup returns CDR1 MNHNS and CDR2 SASEGT. The CDR3 length is 16 residues. CDR3 region: CASSYSPSSGANVLTF. Here the CDR3 DNA reads TGTGCCAGCAGTTATTCTCCTTCTTCTGGGGCCAACGTCCTGACTTTC.

In its sample, this clonotype was seen many times. V and J are TRBV11-2 and TRBJ2-5; TRBD2 might be the D (7 bases). Germline V lookup: CDR1 SGHAT, CDR2 FQNNGV. The CDR3 consists of 15 residues. With 0 bases removed from V and 7 bases from J, the gap between germline ends came to 15 bases. CDR3: CASSLEHGGGGTQYF. DNA for the CDR3: TGTGCCAGCAGCTTAGAGCACGGGGGCGGGGGGACCCAGTACTTC.

In this sample, this clonotype turned up many times. V gene TRBV4-2 combines with J gene TRBJ2-6, with a weak D call TRBD1 (6 bases). CDR1 and CDR2 from the germline V gene are LGHNA and YNFKEQ. Deletions cut 0 bases from V and 2 bases from J, with 20 bases between. This CDR3 has 20 residues. CDR3 region: CASSQDESSQGLAGANVLTF. CDR3 sequence (DNA): TGTGCCAGCAGCCAAGATGAGAGTAGTCAGGGGCTAGCTGGGGCCAACGTCCTGACTTTC.

The rearrangement links TRBV6-1 to TRBJ1-2; 9 bases agree with TRBD1. V lost 4 bases to trimming and J lost 6 bases; unmatched junction nucleotides: 6. Germline-derived CDR1 and CDR2 are MNHNS and SASEGT. The CDR3 sequence is 14 residues long. The CDR3 region is CASSGLQGADGYTF. The CDR3 DNA follows: TGTGCCAGCAGTGGACTACAGGGGGCAGATGGCTACACCTTC.

This clonotype was picked up a small number of times. The chain joins TRBV19 to TRBJ2-5, with D possibly TRBD2 on 6 matching bases. The CDR3 is made up of 13 amino acids. The V end was cut by 3 bases, the J end by 5 bases, with 10 bases between. Germline loops: CDR1 LNHDA, CDR2 SQIVND (reference sequence). The CDR3 bases are TGTGCCAGTAGTATGGTACGGGGGGAGACCCAGTACTTC. It specifies CASSMVRGETQYF.

This clonotype has a handful of counts. The gene calls are TRBV20-1 and TRBJ1-5; TRBD1 matches 7 bases. With 3 bases clipped from V and 0 bases from J, the junction kept 14 bases outside the gene matches. CDR3 length equals 18 residues. The germline CDR1 and CDR2 sequences are DFQATT and SNEGSKA (reference sequence). In DNA form, the CDR3 reads TGCAGTGCTAGGAAAGGGGGCCCACTCGAATATAGCAATCAGCCCCAGCATTTT. It encodes CSARKGGPLEYSNQPQHF.

This clonotype was detected ten times or more. V is TRBV11-2 and J is TRBJ2-3; D is perhaps TRBD1 (6 bases). The CDR3 spans 15 residues. V dropped 3 bases and J dropped 5 bases, with 15 bases sitting between them. Germline CDR1 and CDR2: SGHAT and FQNNGV. The CDR3, as DNA: TGTGCCAGCAGCTTTAGACTGAGACAGGTAGATACGCAGTATTTT. It is translated as CASSFRLRQVDTQYF.

Only a few counts were recorded for this clonotype. The chain employs TRBV20-1 and TRBJ1-1; a weak D match, TRBD1 (5 bases). Germline CDR1 reads DFQATT; CDR2 reads SNEGSKA (reference sequence). V lost 6 bases and J 10 bases, leaving 21 bases between the germline ends. This CDR3 spans 13 amino acids. CDR3 DNA sequence: TGCAGTGCGAAACATCTCCGGGCAGGGTTAGCTTTCTTT. It yields the protein CSAKHLRAGLAFF.

The chain carries TRBV20-1 and TRBJ1-4; no firm D call. V lost 3 bases and J 0 bases, leaving 8 bases between the germline ends. Germline assignment: CDR1 DFQATT and CDR2 SNEGSKA (reference sequence). The CDR3 loop spans 14 amino acids. The DNA for the CDR3 is TGCAGTGCTAGTCTCCAGGCAACTAATGAAAAACTGTTTTTT. It encodes CSASLQATNEKLFF.

The gene calls are TRBV11-2 and TRBJ1-3; D is undetermined. V lost 3 bases and J lost 0, with 9 bases in between. CDR1 is SGHAT, CDR2 FQNNGV, per germline. The CDR3 has 15 residues. The CDR3 DNA follows: TGTGCCAGCAGCTTTAAGTTCACCTCTGGAAACACCATATATTTT. As protein: CASSFKFTSGNTIYF. Full variable domain (missing parts from reference TRBV11-2 and TRBJ1-3): EAGVAQSPRYKIIEKRQSVAFWCNPISGHATLYWYQQILGQGPKLLIQFQNNGVVDDSQLPKDRFSAERLKGVDSTLKIQPAKLEDSAVYLCASSFKFTSGNTIYFGEGSWLTVV.

This clonotype came up many times. V is TRBV20-1 and J is TRBJ1-5; D unclear. The germline V gene has CDR1 DFQATT and CDR2 SNEGSKA (reference sequence). The V end was cut by 1 base, the J end by 7 bases, with 17 bases between. This CDR3 comprises 15 residues. The CDR3 bases are TGCAGTGCTAGAGCGGGTGCGGGGTCAGGACAGCCCCAGCATTTT. Amino acids: CSARAGAGSGQPQHF.